Below, 22 T cell receptor beta chains from the same sample are listed, as sequenced in a study of identical twins. TCRdb re-called the 5' RACE reads through MiXCR, storing one row per CDR3 protein. The sample shows nearly 900,000 distinct CDR3 sequences, about 12% of them seen only once. These same records also appear under a second study, on yellow fever vaccine responses in identical twins.

The specimen sequenced was PBMCs. The receptors here all came from a woman under 30 in good health.

The chain is built from TRBV6-1 and TRBJ1-4, with D maybe TRBD1 (6 bases). The CDR3 consists of 16 residues. The V end was cut by 6 bases, the J end by 5 bases, with 19 bases between. Germline lookup yields CDR1 MNHNS and CDR2 SASEGT. The CDR3 reads CASRMGGRGLNEKLFF. For the CDR3, the DNA is TGTGCCAGCAGGATGGGGGGCAGAGGATTAAATGAAAAACTGTTTTTT.

There are a few counts of this clonotype. The genes are TRBV3-1 and TRBJ2-7; D remains unclear. Trimming cost V 1 base and J 4 bases, with 5 bases left between them. The germline V gene encodes CDR1 LGHDT and CDR2 YNNKEL (reference sequence). The CDR3 is 12 residues long. The CDR3 region is CASSQANYEQYF. The CDR3 nucleotides read TGTGCCAGCAGCCAAGCGAATTACGAGCAGTACTTC.

This clonotype was detected ten times or more. J is TRBJ2-1 and V is TRBV15; D might be TRBD2 (5 bases). CDR1 is LNHNV, CDR2 YYDKDF, per germline (reference sequence). With 5 bases removed from V and 7 bases from J, the gap between germline ends came to 6 bases. This CDR3 region has 11 residues. The CDR3 nucleotides are TGTGCCACCAGCGGGGAGAATGAGCAGTTCTTC. Amino acids: CATSGENEQFF.

J is TRBJ2-2 and V is TRBV6-1; D unclear. V lost 6 bases and J lost 5, with 10 bases in between. Germline loops: CDR1 MNHNS, CDR2 SASEGT. CDR3 size: 13 residues. In DNA form, the CDR3 reads TGTGCCAGCAGGGTCCCCCCGACCGGGGAGCTGTTTTTT. It codes for CASRVPPTGELFF.

The chain recombines TRBV19 with TRBJ1-2; no firm D call. This CDR3 has 15 residues. V gave up 3 bases and J gave up 2 bases, with 13 bases separating them. Per germline, CDR1 LNHDA and CDR2 SQIVND (reference sequence). CDR3 amino acids: CASSISPTGNYGYTF. The CDR3 region has the DNA TGTGCCAGTAGTATTTCTCCAACGGGGAACTATGGCTACACCTTC.

The sample holds one count of this clonotype. Here the CDR3 DNA reads TGTGCCAGCAGCCTGACTAGCGGGAGGGCCCAGAATGAGCAGTTCTTC. Its translation: CASSLTSGRAQNEQFF. The chain uses TRBV7-3 and TRBJ2-1; 14 bases fit TRBD2. CDR3 size: 16 residues. Germline V gene sequence: CDR1 SGHTA, CDR2 FQGTGA. Losses at the gene ends were 5 bases for V and 7 bases for J; bases not matched to a gene: 7. The full variable domain, its missing parts supplied by reference TRBV7-3 and TRBJ2-1, is GAGVSQTPSNKVTEKGKYVELRCDPISGHTALYWYRQSLGQGPEFLIYFQGTGAADDSGLPNDRFFAVRPEGSVSTLKIQRTERGDSAVYLCASSLTSGRAQNEQFFGPGTRLTVL.

The chain combines TRBV27 with TRBJ2-4; 9 bases are shared with TRBD1. The J segment lost 7 bases and the V segment lost 9 bases, leaving 16 bases of the junction unmatched. From germline, CDR1 is MNHEY and CDR2 SMNVEV (reference sequence). This CDR3 region has 16 residues. The CDR3 DNA reads as TGTGCCAGACGAGCATTTAGACAGGGGGTTTCGAACATTCAGTACTTC. Its translation is CARRAFRQGVSNIQYF.

The table lists this clonotype with a few counts. The chain has TRBV12-3 or TRBV12-4 and TRBJ2-1; D is undetermined. Trimming shortened V by 3 bases and J by 9 bases, and 9 bases separated the two germline ends. CDR3 length equals 12 residues. CDR3 residues: CASSFGELEQFF. Here the CDR3 DNA reads TGTGCCAGCAGTTTCGGAGAACTTGAGCAGTTCTTC.

In its sample, this clonotype was seen many times. The chain is built from TRBV6-1 and TRBJ2-1, with 14 bases lining up with TRBD2. The CDR3 spans 14 residues. Losses at the gene ends were 6 bases for V and 7 bases for J; bases not matched to a gene: 2. CDR1 MNHNS and CDR2 SASEGT come from the germline V gene. The CDR3 reads CASRTSGRGNEQFF. The DNA for the CDR3 is TGTGCCAGCAGGACTAGCGGGAGGGGGAATGAGCAGTTCTTC.

J is TRBJ2-2 and V is TRBV11-2, with 8 bases fitting TRBD2. This CDR3 comprises 16 residues. The J segment lost 4 bases and the V segment lost 1 base, leaving 5 bases of the junction unmatched. Germline V CDR1 and CDR2: SGHAT, FQNNGV. The CDR3 sequence is CASSLGAGVPTGELFF. In DNA, the CDR3 is TGTGCCAGCAGCTTAGGAGCGGGGGTTCCCACCGGGGAGCTGTTTTTT.

This clonotype has a handful of counts. V and J are TRBV12-3 or TRBV12-4 and TRBJ1-1; no clear D gene. The CDR3 has 13 amino acids. The germline V and J ends were trimmed by 5 bases and 1 base, with 8 bases remaining between them. In DNA, the CDR3 is TGTGCCAGCAGTCAACGGGCGAACACTGAAGCTTTCTTT. Protein: CASSQRANTEAFF.

This clonotype has a handful of counts. V gene TRBV9 combines with J gene TRBJ2-1; the match to TRBD2 covers 10 bases. V lost 0 bases and J lost 7; bases outside the gene matches: 10. From germline, CDR1 is SGDLS and CDR2 YYNGEE. CDR3 length: 17 amino acids. CDR3 sequence reads: CASSVVVDGGLANEQFF. The CDR3 nucleotides read TGTGCCAGCAGCGTAGTAGTGGATGGGGGACTAGCGAATGAGCAGTTCTTC.

The chain employs TRBV10-3 and TRBJ2-7; 8 nucleotides align to TRBD2. The V and J ends lost 4 bases and 6 bases, in that order; junction bases with no gene match: 5. The germline CDR1 and CDR2 sequences are ENHRY and SYGVKD. There are 13 residues in the CDR3. Written as DNA, the CDR3 is TGTGCCATCAGTGTGTCGGGAGGGGTCGAGCAGTACTTC. Encoded protein: CAISVSGGVEQYF.

This clonotype was seen a few times. This chain links TRBV5-4 with TRBJ2-2; 11 bases map to TRBD2. The CDR3 loop spans 16 amino acids. The V segment lost 4 bases and the J segment 4 bases; nucleotides outside the gene matches: 6. CDR1 is SGHNT and CDR2 is YYREEE in the germline V gene (reference sequence). CDR3 coding DNA: TGTGCCAGCAGCCCTGGGACTAGCGGACCCACCGGGGAGCTGTTTTTT. Its translation is CASSPGTSGPTGELFF.

The chain joins TRBV6-2 or TRBV6-3 to TRBJ2-5, with 7 bases that match TRBD2. V was clipped by 6 bases and J by 2 bases; unmatched bases: 6. The V gene's germline CDR1 is MNHEY and CDR2 SVGEGT. The CDR3 totals 14 residues. CDR3 amino acids: CASRPGLGQETQYF. The CDR3 nucleotides read TGTGCCAGCAGACCCGGACTAGGTCAAGAGACCCAGTACTTC.

This clonotype was counted many times. The J gene is TRBJ2-7, the V gene TRBV6-1; D is unresolved. Germline loops: CDR1 MNHNS, CDR2 SASEGT. Trimming cost V 2 bases and J 10 bases, with 15 bases left between them. This CDR3 has 13 amino acids. CDR3 nucleotides: TGTGCCAGCAGTGAATTGAACCGACCGGAACAGTACTTC. This translates into CASSELNRPEQYF.

This clonotype turned up a few times. The V and J genes are TRBV6-5 and TRBJ2-7; the D gene could be TRBD1 or TRBD2 (5 bases each). The CDR3 runs to 14 residues. Germline CDR1 is MNHEY and CDR2 is SVGAGI. Trimming took 0 bases from V and 3 from J, leaving 9 bases between them. Written as DNA, the CDR3 is TGTGCCAGCAGTTACTCGGGACCAGACTACGAGCAGTACTTC. Translation: CASSYSGPDYEQYF.

This clonotype has only a few counts. The gene calls are TRBV10-3 and TRBJ2-1, with 10 bases matching TRBD2. The CDR3 runs to 15 residues. CDR1 ENHRY and CDR2 SYGVKD come from the germline V gene. V lost 0 bases, J lost 8 bases, and 4 bases stayed unmatched. In nucleotides, the CDR3 is TGTGCCATCAGTGAGTCACAGCGGGGGGGGGATGAGCAGTTCTTC. Amino acid sequence: CAISESQRGGDEQFF.

This clonotype was picked up a small number of times. This chain joins TRBV6-1 and TRBJ1-5; D is unclear. Germline assignment: CDR1 MNHNS and CDR2 SASEGT. CDR3 length: 12 amino acids. Trimming left V 2 bases short and J 5 bases short, with 4 bases between. The CDR3 DNA sequence: TGTGCCAGCAGTGAAAGGGATCAGCCCCAGCATTTT. Amino acid sequence: CASSERDQPQHF.

Only a few counts were recorded for this clonotype. The CDR3 coding sequence is TGTGCCAGCAGTTTCACGACAGGAGATAATTCACCCCTCCACTTT. Translating it yields CASSFTTGDNSPLHF. The V gene is TRBV27, the J gene TRBJ1-6; possible D gene TRBD1, 6 bases. The germline V and J ends were trimmed by 3 bases and 5 bases, with 11 bases remaining between them. CDR3 length equals 15 residues. Looked up from germline, CDR1 is MNHEY and CDR2 is SMNVEV (reference sequence).

This clonotype has only a few counts. J is TRBJ2-6 and V is TRBV11-2; possible D gene TRBD2, 6 bases. The CDR3 has 19 amino acids. Trimming pared 5 bases from V and 0 bases from J, leaving 20 bases between. Germline assignment: CDR1 SGHAT and CDR2 FQNNGV. In DNA, the CDR3 is TGTGCCAGCAGCCCGACCGGGACTGCAATAGACTCTGGGGCCAACGTCCTGACTTTC. It yields the protein CASSPTGTAIDSGANVLTF.

This clonotype came up many times. J is TRBJ2-3 and V is TRBV6-5; D uncertain. The length of the CDR3 is 14 residues. Per germline, CDR1 MNHEY and CDR2 SVGAGI. Trimming pared 7 bases from V and 0 bases from J, leaving 11 bases between. The CDR3 loop is CASIRDGSTDTQYF. Written as DNA, the CDR3 is TGTGCCAGCATTAGAGATGGTAGCACAGATACGCAGTATTTT.